Listed here is a single T cell receptor beta chain. The sample comes from a study of blood T cell repertoires in COVID-19. Study-wide context: The analysed material was cDNA or gDNA that came from T cells, B-cell-depleted T cells, or PBMCs.

Trimming removed 4 bases from V and 3 bases from J, with 12 bases in between. Germline V lookup: CDR1 ENHRY, CDR2 SYGVKD. The CDR3 spans 14 residues. Only in-frame clones appear in the TCRdb table, and some are missing; sequencing was by immunoSEQ multiplex PCR. The sample holds over 600,000 clones, about 87% seen once. Sequencing was carried out using peripheral blood. The rearrangement uses TRBV10-3 and TRBJ1-2; no reliable D call. This receptor was obtained from a woman between 18 and 29 years old with acute or convalescent COVID-19. The CDR3 reads CAISGPVFDYGYTF. As DNA, the CDR3 is TGTGCCATCAGTGGTCCTGTATTCGACTATGGCTACACCTTC.